The 15 T cell receptor beta chains below were found in one sample sequenced in a study of early T cells in non-severe SARS-CoV-2 infection. Each CDR3 protein is one row after TCRdb ran MiXCR on the 5' RACE reads. The sample has tens of thousands of distinct CDR3 sequences, under 15% seen once. Sequencing was performed on whole blood. Every receptor here comes from an adult who was a healthcare worker with PCR-confirmed SARS-CoV-2 infection or an uninfected control (not recorded which).

This clonotype was recorded many times. V usage is TRBV9 and J usage is TRBJ2-1, with D possibly matching TRBD1 (7 bases). The length of the CDR3 is 19 residues. The V gene lost 4 bases and the J gene lost 0 bases, with 23 bases spanning the gap. The germline V gene has CDR1 SGDLS and CDR2 YYNGEE. CDR3 DNA: TGTGCCAGCAGCCAGAGGGCGGAGGGACAGAGCTACTCCTACAATGAGCAGTTCTTC. Translating gives CASSQRAEGQSYSYNEQFF.

As for this clonotype: Possible read error: a much larger clone is one base away. J is TRBJ2-3 and V is TRBV7-9, with 8 bases fitting TRBD1. The V and J ends lost 11 bases and 5 bases, in that order; junction bases with no gene match: 12. Germline loops: CDR1 SEHNR, CDR2 FQNEAQ (reference sequence). CDR3 length: 14 amino acids. The CDR3 DNA reads as TGTGCCGTCGAGAAGGGACAGGTTTTAGATACGCAGTATTTT. Its translation is CAVEKGQVLDTQYF.

This clonotype was picked up many times. The chain employs TRBV20-1 and TRBJ2-5; D might be TRBD2 (7 bases). V shed 2 bases and J shed 0 bases, with 19 bases lying between them. CDR3 length equals 17 residues. Germline V lookup: CDR1 DFQATT, CDR2 SNEGSKA (reference sequence). The CDR3 DNA reads as TGCAGTGCTAGACCTCCGGGGGGAGGGACAAACCAAGAGACCCAGTACTTC. Its translation is CSARPPGGGTNQETQYF.

This clonotype came up many times. The V and J genes are TRBV27 and TRBJ1-5; D is unclear. Trimming took 6 bases from V and 5 from J, leaving 14 bases between them. CDR1 is MNHEY and CDR2 is SMNVEV in the germline V gene (reference sequence). The CDR3 is made up of 14 amino acids. The CDR3 here is CASRKIPSYQPQHF. The CDR3 DNA is TGTGCCAGCAGGAAGATCCCGAGCTATCAGCCCCAGCATTTT.

This clonotype was observed a handful of times. The chain uses TRBV6-5 and TRBJ1-1; a possible D gene is TRBD1 (5 bases). V was pared by 0 bases and J by 1 base, with 12 bases between. Germline CDR1 and CDR2: MNHEY and SVGAGI. The CDR3 is made up of 16 amino acids. This CDR3 is CASSYSSSGGNTEAFF. As DNA, the CDR3 is TGTGCCAGCAGTTACTCGAGTTCGGGGGGGAACACTGAAGCTTTCTTT.

This clonotype was detected ten times or more. The J gene is TRBJ2-1, the V gene TRBV12-3 or TRBV12-4; 8 nucleotides align to TRBD1. After removal of 5 bases from V and 3 bases from J, the junction contained 3 bases not matched to a gene. The CDR3 totals 14 residues. DNA for the CDR3: TGTGCCAGCAGTCGGGACAGGTACTACAATGAGCAGTTCTTC. Protein: CASSRDRYYNEQFF.

This clonotype occurred many times. V and J are TRBV10-3 and TRBJ1-4, with TRBD1 identical over 8 bases. J gave up 8 bases and V 3 bases, and 11 bases lay outside the gene matches. CDR3 length: 16 residues. Germline CDR1 and CDR2: ENHRY and SYGVKD. The CDR3 sequence: CAISDQNRGGEEKLFF. The CDR3 nucleotides read TGTGCCATCAGTGACCAAAACAGGGGGGGTGAAGAAAAACTGTTTTTT.

This clonotype has a count of ten or more. The gene calls are TRBV12-3 or TRBV12-4 and TRBJ2-1; no definite D call. V lost 2 bases to trimming and J lost 7 bases, with 6 bases between them. The CDR3 covers 12 residues. The CDR3 loop reads CASSLLRNEQFF. The DNA for the CDR3 is TGTGCCAGCAGTTTATTACGGAATGAGCAGTTCTTC.

Only one count was recorded for this clonotype. The chain uses TRBV20-1 and TRBJ2-1; the D is unclear. The ends were cut back, 2 bases at V and 0 bases at J, with 8 bases in the middle. The length of the CDR3 is 14 residues. Germline V lookup: CDR1 DFQATT, CDR2 SNEGSKA (reference sequence). The CDR3 region is CSARTAVSYNEQFF. CDR3 DNA sequence: TGCAGTGCTAGAACGGCGGTCTCCTACAATGAGCAGTTCTTC.

This chain joins TRBV12-3 or TRBV12-4 and TRBJ1-1; 8 positions match TRBD1. Trimming cost V 5 bases and J 11 bases; bases outside gene matches: 7. The CDR3 covers 12 residues. The CDR3 spells CASSPTGARAFF. In DNA form, the CDR3 reads TGTGCCAGCAGTCCGACAGGGGCGCGGGCTTTCTTT.

Many counts were recorded for this clonotype. The V and J genes are TRBV27 and TRBJ2-3; the D is unclear. V lost 8 bases and J lost 2, with 20 bases in between. This CDR3 is built from 16 residues. The germline V gene encodes CDR1 MNHEY and CDR2 SMNVEV (reference sequence). CDR3 residues: CASSLPSWQNTDTQYF. CDR3 bases: TGTGCCAGCTCGCTCCCAAGTTGGCAGAACACAGATACGCAGTATTTT.

This clonotype has a count of ten or more. This rearrangement joins TRBV5-1 to TRBJ2-3, with a weak D call TRBD1 (5 bases). CDR3 length equals 17 residues. The germline V gene has CDR1 SGHRS and CDR2 YFSETQ. Deletions cut 4 bases from V and 1 base from J, with 19 bases between. CDR3 sequence (DNA): TGCGCCAGCAGCCCCCTCCGACAGAACTATCGCACAGATACGCAGTATTTT. Protein product: CASSPLRQNYRTDTQYF. The full variable domain, its missing parts supplied by reference TRBV5-1 and TRBJ2-3, is KAGVTQTPRYLIKTRGQQVTLSCSPISGHRSVSWYQQTPGQGLQFLFEYFSETQRNKGNFPGRFSGRQFSNSRSEMNVSTLELGDSALYLCASSPLRQNYRTDTQYFGPGTRLTVL.

The sample holds a few counts of this clonotype. This chain links TRBV6-1 with TRBJ2-3, with 10 bases that match TRBD1. The length of the CDR3 is 15 residues. The germline V gene has CDR1 MNHNS and CDR2 SASEGT. The ends lost 7 bases at V and 4 bases at J; junction bases unmatched: 8. CDR3 sequence (DNA): TGTGCCAGCACCGTTGGACAGGGGGGAGCAGATACGCAGTATTTT. This translates into CASTVGQGGADTQYF.

This clonotype was seen repeatedly, ten times or more. The chain uses TRBV7-3 and TRBJ2-7; TRBD1 is a possible D gene (6 bases). The ends were cut back, 5 bases at V and 7 bases at J, with 21 bases in the middle. CDR1 SGHTA and CDR2 FQGTGA come from the germline V gene. This CDR3 has 15 residues. The DNA for the CDR3 is TGTGCCAGCAGCCCCCATGGGCAGGGGACGGGGGAGCAGTACTTC. Its translation: CASSPHGQGTGEQYF.

This clonotype was detected only a few times. The rearrangement joins TRBV12-3 or TRBV12-4 to TRBJ2-1; 10 bases fit TRBD1. V dropped 5 bases and J dropped 4; count of bases not matched to a gene: 8. The CDR3 length is 16 residues. CDR3 amino acids: CASSPPGTGEYNEQFF. As DNA, the CDR3 is TGTGCCAGCAGTCCTCCGGGGACAGGGGAATACAATGAGCAGTTCTTC.